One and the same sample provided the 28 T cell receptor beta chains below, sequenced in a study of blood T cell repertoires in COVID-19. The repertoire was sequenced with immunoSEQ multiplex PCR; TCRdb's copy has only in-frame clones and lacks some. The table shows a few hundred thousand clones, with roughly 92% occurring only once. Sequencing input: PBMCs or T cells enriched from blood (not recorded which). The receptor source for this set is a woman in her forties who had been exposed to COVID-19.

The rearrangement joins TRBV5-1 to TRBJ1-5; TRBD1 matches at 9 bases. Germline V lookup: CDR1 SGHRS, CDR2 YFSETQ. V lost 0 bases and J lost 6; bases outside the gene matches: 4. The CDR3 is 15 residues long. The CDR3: CASSLGDRAGQPQHF. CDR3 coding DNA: TGCGCCAGCAGCTTGGGGGACAGGGCGGGTCAGCCCCAGCATTTT.

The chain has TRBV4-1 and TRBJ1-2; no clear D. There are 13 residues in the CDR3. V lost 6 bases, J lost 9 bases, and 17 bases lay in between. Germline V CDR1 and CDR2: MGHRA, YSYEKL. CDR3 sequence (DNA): TGCGCCAGCAGTTTCGATGGGAGAGACAGCTACACCTTC. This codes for CASSFDGRDSYTF.

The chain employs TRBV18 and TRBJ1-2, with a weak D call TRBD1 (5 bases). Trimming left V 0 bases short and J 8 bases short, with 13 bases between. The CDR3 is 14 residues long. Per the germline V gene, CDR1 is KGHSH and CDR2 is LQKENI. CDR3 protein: CASSPPGQGDGYTF. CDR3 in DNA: TGTGCCAGCTCACCACCAGGGCAGGGCGACGGCTACACCTTC.

The CDR3 region is CASSIDRGQGYTF. CDR3 nucleotide sequence: TGTGCCAGCAGCATAGACAGGGGACAGGGCTACACCTTC. The chain recombines TRBV7-8 with TRBJ1-2; 8 bases agree with TRBD1. Germline CDR1 and CDR2: SGHVS and FQNEAQ. V lost 5 bases to trimming and J lost 8 bases; unmatched junction nucleotides: 7. The CDR3 sequence is 13 residues long.

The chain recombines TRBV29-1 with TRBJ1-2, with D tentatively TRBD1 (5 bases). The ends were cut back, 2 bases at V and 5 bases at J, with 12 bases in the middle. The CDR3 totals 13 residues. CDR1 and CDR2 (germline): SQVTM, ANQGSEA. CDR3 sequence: CSVEMWAGYGYTF. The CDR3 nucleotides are TGCAGCGTTGAAATGTGGGCAGGGTATGGCTACACCTTC.

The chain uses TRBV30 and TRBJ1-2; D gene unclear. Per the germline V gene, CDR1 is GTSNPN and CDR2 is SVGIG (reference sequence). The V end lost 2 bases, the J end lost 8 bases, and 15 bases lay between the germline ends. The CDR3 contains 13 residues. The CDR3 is CAWSNNPKTGYTF. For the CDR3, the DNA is TGTGCCTGGAGTAACAACCCGAAGACAGGCTACACCTTC.

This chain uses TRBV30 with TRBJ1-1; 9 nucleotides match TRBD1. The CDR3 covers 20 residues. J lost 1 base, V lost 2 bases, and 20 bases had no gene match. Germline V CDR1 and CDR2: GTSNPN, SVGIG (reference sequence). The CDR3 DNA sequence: TGTGCCTGGAGTAACATGCGAACCGGGACAGGGATGTCGGCGAACACTGAAGCTTTCTTT. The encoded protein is CAWSNMRTGTGMSANTEAFF.

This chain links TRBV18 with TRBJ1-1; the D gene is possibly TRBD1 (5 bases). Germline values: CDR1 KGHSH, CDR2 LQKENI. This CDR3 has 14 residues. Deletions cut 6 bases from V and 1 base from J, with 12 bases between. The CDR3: CASSRGEWNTEAFF. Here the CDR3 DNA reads TGTGCCAGCTCGCGGGGGGAATGGAACACTGAAGCTTTCTTT.

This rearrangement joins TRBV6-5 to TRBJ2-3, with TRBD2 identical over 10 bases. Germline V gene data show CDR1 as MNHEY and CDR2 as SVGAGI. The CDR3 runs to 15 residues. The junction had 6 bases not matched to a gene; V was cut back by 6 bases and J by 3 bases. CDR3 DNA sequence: TGTGCCAGCAGGAAAGCGGGGGGGCCAACAGATACGCAGTATTTT. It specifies CASRKAGGPTDTQYF.

CDR3 residues: CATSELGTGDTGELFF. The DNA for the CDR3 is TGTGCCACCAGTGAGCTCGGGACAGGGGACACCGGGGAGCTGTTTTTT. This chain joins TRBV24-1 and TRBJ2-2, with TRBD1 identical over 10 bases. Germline CDR1 is KGHDR and CDR2 is SFDVKD. The CDR3 spans 16 residues. V shed 4 bases, J shed 3 bases, and the junction held 4 bases outside the gene matches.

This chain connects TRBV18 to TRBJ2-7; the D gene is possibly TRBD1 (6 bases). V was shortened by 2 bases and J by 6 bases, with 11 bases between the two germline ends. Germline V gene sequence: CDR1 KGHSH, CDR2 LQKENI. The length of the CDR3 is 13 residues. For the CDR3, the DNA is TGTGCCAGCTCACCAGGCAGGGGAGTCGAGCAGTACTTC. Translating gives CASSPGRGVEQYF. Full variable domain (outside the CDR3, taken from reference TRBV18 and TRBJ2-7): NAGVMQNPRHLVRRRGQEARLRCSPMKGHSHVYWYRQLPEEGLKFMVYLQKENIIDESGMPKERFSAEFPKEGPSILRIQQVVRGDSAAYFCASSPGRGVEQYFGPGTRLTVT.

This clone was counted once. The CDR3 region is CASSLGLAKNIQYF. Here the CDR3 DNA reads TGTGCCAGCAGCTTAGGGCTAGCGAAAAACATTCAGTACTTC. The J gene is TRBJ2-4, the V gene TRBV7-2; possible D gene TRBD2, 6 bases. This CDR3 region has 14 residues. The V gene lost 1 base and the J gene lost 4 bases, with 8 bases spanning the gap. Germline V gene sequence: CDR1 SGHTA, CDR2 FQGNSA.

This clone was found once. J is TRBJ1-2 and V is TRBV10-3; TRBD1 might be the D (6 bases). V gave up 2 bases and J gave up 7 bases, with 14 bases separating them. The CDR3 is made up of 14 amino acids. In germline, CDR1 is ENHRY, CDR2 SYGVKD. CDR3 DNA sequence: TGTGCCATCAGTGAGGAACTCACAGGGTCTGGCTACACCTTC. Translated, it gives CAISEELTGSGYTF.

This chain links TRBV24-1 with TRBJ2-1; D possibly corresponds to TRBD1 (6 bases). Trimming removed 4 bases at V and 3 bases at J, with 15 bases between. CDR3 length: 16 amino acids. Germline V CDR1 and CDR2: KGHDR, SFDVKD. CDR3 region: CATSEPQGRSYNEQFF. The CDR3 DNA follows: TGTGCCACCAGTGAGCCACAGGGAAGGAGCTACAATGAGCAGTTCTTC.

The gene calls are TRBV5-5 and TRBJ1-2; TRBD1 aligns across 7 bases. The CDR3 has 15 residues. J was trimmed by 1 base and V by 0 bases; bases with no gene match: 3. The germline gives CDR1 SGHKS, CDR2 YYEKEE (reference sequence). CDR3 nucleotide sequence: TGTGCCAGCAGCTTGGGGACAGGAATTAACTATGGCTACACCTTC. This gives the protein CASSLGTGINYGYTF.

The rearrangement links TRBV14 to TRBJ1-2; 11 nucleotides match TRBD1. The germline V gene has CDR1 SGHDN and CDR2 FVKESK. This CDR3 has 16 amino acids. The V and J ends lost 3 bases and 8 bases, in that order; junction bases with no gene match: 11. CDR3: CASSQNAGTGGIGYTF. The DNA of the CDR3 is TGTGCCAGCAGCCAGAACGCCGGGACAGGGGGAATAGGCTACACCTTC.

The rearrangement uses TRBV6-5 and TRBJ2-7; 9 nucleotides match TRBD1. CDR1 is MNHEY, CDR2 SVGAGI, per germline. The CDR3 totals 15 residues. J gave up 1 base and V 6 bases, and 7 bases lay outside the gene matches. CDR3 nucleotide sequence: TGTGCCAGCAGCAACCGGGACAGGGCTTCCTACGAGCAGTACTTC. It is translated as CASSNRDRASYEQYF.

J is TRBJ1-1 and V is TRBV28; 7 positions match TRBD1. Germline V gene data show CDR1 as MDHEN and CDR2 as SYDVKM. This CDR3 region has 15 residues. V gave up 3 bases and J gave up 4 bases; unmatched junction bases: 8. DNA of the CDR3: TGTGCCAGCAGTTTTTCCCGACAGGGAGTCACTGAAGCTTTCTTT. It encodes CASSFSRQGVTEAFF.

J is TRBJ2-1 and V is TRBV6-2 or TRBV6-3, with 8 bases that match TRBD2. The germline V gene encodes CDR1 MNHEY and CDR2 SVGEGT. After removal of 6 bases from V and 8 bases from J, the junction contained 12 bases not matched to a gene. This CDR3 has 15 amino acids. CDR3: CASSFDPGGADEQFF. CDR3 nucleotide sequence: TGTGCCAGCAGCTTTGATCCCGGGGGGGCGGATGAGCAGTTCTTC.

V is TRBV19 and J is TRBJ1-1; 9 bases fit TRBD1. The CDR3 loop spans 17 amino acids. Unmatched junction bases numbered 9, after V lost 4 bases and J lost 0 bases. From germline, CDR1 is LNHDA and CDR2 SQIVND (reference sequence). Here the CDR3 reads CASSSQQGALMNTEAFF. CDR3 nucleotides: TGTGCCAGTAGTAGTCAACAGGGGGCCCTTATGAACACTGAAGCTTTCTTT.

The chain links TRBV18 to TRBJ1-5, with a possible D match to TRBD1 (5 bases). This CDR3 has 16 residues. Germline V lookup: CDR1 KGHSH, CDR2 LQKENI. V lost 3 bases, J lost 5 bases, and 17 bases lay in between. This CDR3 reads CASSPLPKGIDQPQHF. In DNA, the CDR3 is TGTGCCAGCTCACCCCTTCCTAAGGGGATCGATCAGCCCCAGCATTTT.

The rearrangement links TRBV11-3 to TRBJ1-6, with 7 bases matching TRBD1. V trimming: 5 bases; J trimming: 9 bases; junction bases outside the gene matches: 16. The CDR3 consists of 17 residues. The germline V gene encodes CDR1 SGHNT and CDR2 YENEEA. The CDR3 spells CASSPHWFEGARSPLHF. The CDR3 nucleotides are TGTGCCAGCAGCCCACACTGGTTTGAGGGGGCACGTTCACCCCTCCACTTT.

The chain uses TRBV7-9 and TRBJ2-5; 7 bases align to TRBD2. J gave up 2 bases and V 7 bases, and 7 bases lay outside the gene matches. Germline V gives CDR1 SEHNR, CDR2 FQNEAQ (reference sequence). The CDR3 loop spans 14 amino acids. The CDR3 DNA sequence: TGTGCCAGCATCTCCAGCGGGAAACAAGAGACCCAGTACTTC. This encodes CASISSGKQETQYF.

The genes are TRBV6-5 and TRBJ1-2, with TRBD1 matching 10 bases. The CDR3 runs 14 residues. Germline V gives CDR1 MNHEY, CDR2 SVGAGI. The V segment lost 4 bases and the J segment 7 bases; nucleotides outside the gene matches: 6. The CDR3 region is CASSSDRGLSGYTF. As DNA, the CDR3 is TGTGCCAGCAGTTCCGACAGGGGGCTGTCTGGCTACACCTTC.

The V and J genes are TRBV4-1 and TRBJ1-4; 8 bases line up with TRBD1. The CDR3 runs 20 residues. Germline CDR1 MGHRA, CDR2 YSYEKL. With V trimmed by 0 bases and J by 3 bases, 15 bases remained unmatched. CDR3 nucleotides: TGCGCCAGCAGCCAAGATCGGACAGGGACCGTTCCGGCGGCTAATGAAAAACTGTTTTTT. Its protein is CASSQDRTGTVPAANEKLFF.

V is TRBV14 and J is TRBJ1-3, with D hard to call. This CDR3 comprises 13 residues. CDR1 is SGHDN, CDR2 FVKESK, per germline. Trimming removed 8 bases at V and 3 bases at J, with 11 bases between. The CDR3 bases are TGTGCCAGCCAACTGGGAGATGGAAACACCATATATTTT. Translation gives CASQLGDGNTIYF.

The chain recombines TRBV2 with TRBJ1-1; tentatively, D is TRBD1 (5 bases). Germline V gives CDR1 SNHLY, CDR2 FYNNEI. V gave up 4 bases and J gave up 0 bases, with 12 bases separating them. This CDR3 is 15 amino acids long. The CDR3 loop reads CASSARGRMNTEAFF. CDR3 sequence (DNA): TGTGCCAGCAGTGCTAGGGGCCGAATGAACACTGAAGCTTTCTTT. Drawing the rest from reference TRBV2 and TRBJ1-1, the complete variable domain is EPEVTQTPSHQVTQMGQEVILRCVPISNHLYFYWYRQILGQKVEFLVSFYNNEISEKSEIFDDQFSVERPDGSNFTLKIRSTKLEDSAMYFCASSARGRMNTEAFFGQGTRLTVV.

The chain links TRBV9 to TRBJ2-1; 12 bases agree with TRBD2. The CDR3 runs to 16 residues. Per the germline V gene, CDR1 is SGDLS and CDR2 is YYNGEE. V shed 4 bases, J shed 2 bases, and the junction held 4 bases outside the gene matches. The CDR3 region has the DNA TGTGCCAGCAGCCCGCGGACTAGCGGGACCTACAATGAGCAGTTCTTC. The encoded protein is CASSPRTSGTYNEQFF. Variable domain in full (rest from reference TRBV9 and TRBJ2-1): DSGVTQTPKHLITATGQRVTLRCSPRSGDLSVYWYQQSLDQGLQFLIQYYNGEERAKGNILERFSAQQFPDLHSELNLSSLELGDSALYFCASSPRTSGTYNEQFFGPGTRLTVL.